This T cell receptor (beta chain) emerged from a study of early T cells in non-severe SARS-CoV-2 infection (dated by TCRdb to about 2021). With respect to the entire study: TCR sequencing used bulk RNA from unsorted whole blood, so alpha and beta chains could not be paired. The study at large found these results: Matching against VDJdb was skewed toward anti-spike CD8 responses, likely underestimated virus-specific expansions, and missed private and CD4 specificities.

Library preparation employed 5' RACE. This sample was sequenced with a NextSeq 500. The TCR library protocol attached unique molecular identifiers to individual cDNA molecules to correct for sequencing error and PCR bias. Both TCR alpha and beta chains were sequenced, and tight co-correlation was observed between alpha and beta sequence abundances in each sample. Concerning the study's data processing: Decombinator V4 was used to annotate the V gene, J gene and CDR3 of the TCR sequences. TCRs were defined as expanded if a significant change between any two time points was detected under a Poisson model with p below 0.0001. TCR abundances were normalised to the total number of TCRs sequenced per sample and expressed as counts per million. MAIT TCRs were defined by TRAV1-2 paired with TRAJ12, TRAJ20 or TRAJ33, and iNKT TCRs by TRAV10 paired with TRAJ18. VDJdb, accessed on 1 November 2021, was searched for TCRs annotated for CMV, EBV and SARS-CoV-2, and TCRs annotated for more than one antigen were excluded. The public reads were quality trimmed at Q25 with fastp and then assembled into clones with MiXCR by TCRdb, keeping productive beta chains. Rows matching on CDR3 protein sequence are summarized as one entry with the most common DNA and genes. TCRdb, not the original authors, processed these V and J calls. Across this sample there are 70,000 or so distinct CDR3 sequences, with around 13% seen only once. The ten largest clones take up around 1.3% of the sample.

Set within a cohort of healthcare workers in London, UK, this nested case-control study involved weekly PCR testing of nasopharyngeal swabs along with blood sampling. Healthcare workers were recruited between 23 and 31 March 2020, during the week of the UK lockdown, and were followed weekly for up to about 15 weeks. Taken from cysteine to phenylalanine, the CDR3 has 12 residues. This entry keeps only the CDR3 DNA: 36 bases, framed from base 1. V loses 3 bases of germline sequence and J loses 8 bases, and the interval between the two ends is 8 bases. This clonotype was seen at least ten times. Its antigen is still unknown. One base away there is no much larger clone; base qualities are not given.

The V gene is TRBV12-3 or TRBV12-4 and the J gene is TRBJ2-1, with TRBD2 perhaps the D gene, on 5 matching bases. The sequence derives from an adult who was a healthcare worker with PCR-confirmed SARS-CoV-2 infection or an uninfected control (not recorded which). The sample was whole blood. Here is the DNA: TGTGCCAGCAGTTTGGACGGGGATGAGCAGTTCTTC. This encodes CASSLDGDEQFF.